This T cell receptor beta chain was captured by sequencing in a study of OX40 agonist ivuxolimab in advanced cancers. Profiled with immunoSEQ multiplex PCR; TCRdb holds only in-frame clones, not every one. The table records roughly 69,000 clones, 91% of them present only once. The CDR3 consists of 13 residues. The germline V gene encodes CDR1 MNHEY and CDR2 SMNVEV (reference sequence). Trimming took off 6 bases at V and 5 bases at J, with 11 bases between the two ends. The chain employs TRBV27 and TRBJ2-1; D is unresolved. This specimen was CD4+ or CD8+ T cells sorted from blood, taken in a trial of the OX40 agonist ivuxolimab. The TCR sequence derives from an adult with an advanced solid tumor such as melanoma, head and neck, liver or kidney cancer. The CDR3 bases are TGTGCCAGCAGCCTCTCCCGGAACAATGAGCAGTTCTTC. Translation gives CASSLSRNNEQFF.